The source of this T cell receptor (beta chain) is a study of cytomegalovirus exposure and HLA in healthy donors. Study outcomes and limitations: Being productive about 90% or about 30% of the time was typical of most TCR beta V segments in an earlier analysis.

On this clone itself: As yet, its antigen is unknown.

PCR amplification relied on 60 Vbeta primers (plus 13 Jbeta primers). Data came from immunoSEQ multiplex PCR; TCRdb stores just in-frame clones and leaves some out. Of about 190,000 clones in the sample, around 84% were seen once. The germline gives CDR1 MNHEY, CDR2 SMNVEV (reference sequence). CDR3 length: 13 residues. V usage is TRBV27 and J usage is TRBJ2-1, with 11 bases that match TRBD2. The source material was PBMCs. The TCR comes from a man in his forties in good health and CMV-seropositive. This chain's CDR3 is CATGLAVPLEQFF. The CDR3 DNA reads as TGTGCGACGGGACTAGCGGTTCCACTTGAGCAGTTCTTC.